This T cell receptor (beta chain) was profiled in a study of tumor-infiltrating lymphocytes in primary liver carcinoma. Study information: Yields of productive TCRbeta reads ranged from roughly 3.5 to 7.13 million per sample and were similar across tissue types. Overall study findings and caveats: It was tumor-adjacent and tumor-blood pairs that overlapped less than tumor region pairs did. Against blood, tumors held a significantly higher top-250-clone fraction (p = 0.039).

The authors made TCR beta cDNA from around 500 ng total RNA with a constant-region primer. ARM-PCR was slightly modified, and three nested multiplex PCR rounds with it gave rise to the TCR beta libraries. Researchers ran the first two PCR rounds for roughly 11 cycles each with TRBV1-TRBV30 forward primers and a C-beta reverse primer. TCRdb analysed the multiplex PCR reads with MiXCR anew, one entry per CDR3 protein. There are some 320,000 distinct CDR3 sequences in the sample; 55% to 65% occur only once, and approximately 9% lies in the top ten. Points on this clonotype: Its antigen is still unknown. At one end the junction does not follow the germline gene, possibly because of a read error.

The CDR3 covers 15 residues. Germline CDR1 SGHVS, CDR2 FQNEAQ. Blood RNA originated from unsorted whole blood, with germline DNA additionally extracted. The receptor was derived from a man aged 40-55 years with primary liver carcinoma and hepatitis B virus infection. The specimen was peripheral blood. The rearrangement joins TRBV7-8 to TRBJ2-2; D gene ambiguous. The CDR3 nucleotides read TGTGCCGGCAGGCCCCCGGGTACGAACACCGGGGAGCTGTTTTTT. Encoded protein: CAGRPPGTNTGELFF.